What follows are 14 T cell receptor beta chains derived from one specimen sequenced in a study of blood T cell repertoires in COVID-19. TCRdb's copy holds only in-frame clones and misses some; the assay was immunoSEQ multiplex PCR. Seen here are some 330,000 clones, more than 90% observed once, and the top ten hold less than 20%. Sequencing used PBMCs or T cells enriched from blood (not recorded which). These receptors were collected from a woman younger than 45 who had recovered from COVID-19.

The chain is built from TRBV5-1 and TRBJ1-1, with a tentative D call TRBD1 (6 bases). The length of the CDR3 is 14 residues. V was trimmed by 0 bases and J by 5 bases, leaving 11 bases between them. CDR1 and CDR2 from the germline V gene are SGHRS and YFSETQ. The CDR3 DNA reads as TGCGCCAGCAGCTTGGAGGGCAGGGGTACTGAAGCTTTCTTT. Its translation is CASSLEGRGTEAFF.

DNA for the CDR3: TGTGCCAGCTCACCGGGGCAGGGACTCACTGAAGCTTTCTTT. It specifies CASSPGQGLTEAFF. The V and J genes are TRBV18 and TRBJ1-1, with D possibly being TRBD1 (5 bases). V was pared by 3 bases and J by 4 bases, with 12 bases between. The germline V gene has CDR1 KGHSH and CDR2 LQKENI. This CDR3 has 14 amino acids.

The chain uses TRBV5-5 and TRBJ2-1; 9 bases agree with TRBD1. Germline lookup yields CDR1 SGHKS and CDR2 YYEKEE (reference sequence). The CDR3 is made up of 15 amino acids. The V segment lost 4 bases and the J segment 7 bases; nucleotides outside the gene matches: 9. The CDR3 DNA reads TGTGCCAGCAGCCCTCACCCGGACAGGGGAAATGAGCAGTTCTTC. This codes for CASSPHPDRGNEQFF. The full variable domain, with the rest looked up from reference TRBV5-5 and TRBJ2-1, is DAGVTQSPTHLIKTRGQQVTLRCSPISGHKSVSWYQQVLGQGPQFIFQYYEKEERGRGNFPDRFSARQFPNYSSELNVNALLLGDSALYLCASSPHPDRGNEQFFGPGTRLTVL.

V and J are TRBV3-1 (or the pseudogene TRBV3-2) and TRBJ2-1; no clear D. CDR1 is LGHDT, CDR2 YNNKEL, per germline (reference sequence). Deletions cut 4 bases from V and 7 bases from J, with 14 bases between. The CDR3 runs to 14 residues. This CDR3 is CASSRRADENEQFF. The DNA for the CDR3 is TGTGCCAGCAGCCGGCGCGCGGATGAGAATGAGCAGTTCTTC.

This chain links TRBV19 with TRBJ2-3; 14 positions agree with TRBD2. CDR3 length equals 18 residues. V trimming: 1 base; J trimming: 3 bases; junction bases outside the gene matches: 6. CDR1 and CDR2 (germline): LNHDA, SQIVND (reference sequence). The CDR3 coding sequence is TGTGCCAGTAGTATAGTGACTAGCGGGGGGGCTGGGACAGATACGCAGTATTTT. This gives the protein CASSIVTSGGAGTDTQYF.

This chain joins TRBV7-9 and TRBJ1-1, with D possibly being TRBD1 (6 bases). This CDR3 region has 12 residues. The V end lost 2 bases, the J end lost 7 bases, and 8 bases lay between the germline ends. The germline V gene encodes CDR1 SEHNR and CDR2 FQNEAQ (reference sequence). The CDR3: CASSLTTGEAFF. CDR3 DNA: TGTGCCAGCAGCTTAACGACAGGTGAAGCTTTCTTT.

The CDR3 coding sequence is TGTGCCACCAGTCTCGGGATTGAGCAGTTCTTC. This translates into CATSLGIEQFF. The genes are TRBV24-1 and TRBJ2-1, with D possibly TRBD2 on 5 matching bases. Germline loops: CDR1 KGHDR, CDR2 SFDVKD. Trimming shortened V by 6 bases and J by 9 bases, and 8 bases separated the two germline ends. The CDR3 covers 11 residues.

This chain links TRBV18 with TRBJ1-2, with D hard to call. V was trimmed by 2 bases and J by 4 bases, leaving 17 bases between them. Germline V gives CDR1 KGHSH, CDR2 LQKENI. This CDR3 is 16 amino acids long. The CDR3 DNA follows: TGTGCCAGCTCACCAACGGGAACGGATGCGACCTATGGCTACACCTTC. Translated, it gives CASSPTGTDATYGYTF.

The chain uses TRBV7-8 and TRBJ2-7; D possibly corresponds to TRBD2 (5 bases). The CDR3 is made up of 14 amino acids. Germline-derived CDR1 and CDR2 are SGHVS and FQNEAQ. V was cut by 3 bases and J by 2 bases, with 11 bases left in between. The CDR3 is CASSFGKTAYEQYF. As DNA, the CDR3 is TGTGCCAGCAGCTTCGGGAAAACGGCCTACGAGCAGTACTTC. Full variable domain (remainder filled in from reference TRBV7-8 and TRBJ2-7): GAGVSQSPRYKVAKRGQDVALRCDPISGHVSLFWYQQALGQGPEFLTYFQNEAQLDKSGLPSDRFFAERPEGSVSTLKIQRTQQEDSAVYLCASSFGKTAYEQYFGPGTRLTVT.

V usage is TRBV24-1 and J usage is TRBJ1-4; D may be TRBD1 (5 bases). V shed 2 bases and J shed 6 bases, with 12 bases lying between them. There are 15 residues in the CDR3. Germline lookup yields CDR1 KGHDR and CDR2 SFDVKD. The CDR3 sequence: CATSDSTGDYEKLFF. In DNA form, the CDR3 reads TGTGCCACCAGTGATTCCACAGGTGATTATGAAAAACTGTTTTTT.

This clone has just one count. The chain combines TRBV3-1 (or the pseudogene TRBV3-2) with TRBJ1-2; 7 nucleotides align to TRBD1. V was clipped by 8 bases and J by 4 bases; unmatched bases: 10. Germline V CDR1 and CDR2: LGHDT, YNNKEL (reference sequence). The CDR3 totals 14 residues. The CDR3 loop reads CASSPGPGGYGYTF. DNA for the CDR3: TGTGCCAGCTCCCCGGGTCCAGGGGGCTATGGCTACACCTTC.

The V call is TRBV29-1, the J call TRBJ2-5; 8 bases agree with TRBD1. This CDR3 has 14 amino acids. The ends lost 3 bases at V and 2 bases at J; junction bases unmatched: 5. Germline CDR1 SQVTM, CDR2 ANQGSEA. CDR3 nucleotides: TGCAGCGTTGAGGGACAGGTATTTCAAGAGACCCAGTACTTC. Translated: CSVEGQVFQETQYF.

V and J are TRBV4-1 and TRBJ1-5; no definite D call. Germline loops: CDR1 MGHRA, CDR2 YSYEKL. V lost 1 base, J lost 7 bases, and 20 bases lay in between. The CDR3 loop spans 17 amino acids. DNA of the CDR3: TGCGCCAGCAGCCAAGTAGGCGGATTGACGGCTCGACAGCCCCAGCATTTT. Its translation is CASSQVGGLTARQPQHF.

To note about this clone: The same CDR3 arises from other DNA sequences in this sample as well. The chain joins TRBV18 to TRBJ2-7; D is perhaps TRBD1 (6 bases). The germline V gene encodes CDR1 KGHSH and CDR2 LQKENI. The CDR3 has 14 residues. Trimming left V 1 base short and J 0 bases short, with 7 bases between. The CDR3 coding sequence is TGTGCCAGCTCACCACGACAGGCCTCCTACGAGCAGTACTTC. It yields the protein CASSPRQASYEQYF.